This note documents a single TCR beta chain sequence. Its target is unknown. Sample time point: cycle 4 day 1 (C4D1), after 6 weeks of nivolumab. Following autologous stem cell transplantation, relapse occurred in every patient, and exposure to brentuximab vedotin varied. Isolation of CD4+ T cells from thawed PBMCs was performed by magnetic negative selection. Responses achieved at best were complete response, partial response or progressive disease. Germline assignment: CDR1 SGHAT and CDR2 FQNNGV. Trimming pared 5 bases from V and 10 bases from J, leaving 11 bases between. CDR3 length: 12 residues. This specimen belongs to a study of PD-1 blockade in classical Hodgkin lymphoma. Overall study: Nivolumab was given intravenously to patients at 3 mg/kg every 2 weeks. Broader study findings: Complete responders entered with baseline diversity on par with newly diagnosed patients, the results showed. TCR diversity at baseline was reported to be reduced in newly diagnosed patients relative to healthy donors.

Using immunoSEQ multiplex PCR, the repertoire was profiled, and TCRdb retains in-frame clones only, with some absent. The repertoire includes 20,000 to 25,000 clones, about 70% of them detected once, and roughly 1.2% sits in the top ten. The specimen was CD4+ T cells from blood, collected before the fourth cycle of nivolumab. The TCR was taken from a human donor with classical Hodgkin lymphoma. This chain joins TRBV11-2 and TRBJ1-4; the D is unclear. CDR3 bases: TGTGCCAGCAGCCCTCGAGGCAGAAAACTGTTTTTT. It yields the protein CASSPRGRKLFF.